A single sample gave rise to the 20 T cell receptor beta chains below, sequenced in a study of blood T cell repertoires in COVID-19. Profiled with immunoSEQ multiplex PCR; TCRdb holds only in-frame clones, not every one. The repertoire consists of more than 95,000 clones, with more than 60% occurring once and the leading ten covering approximately 2%. The sequencing sample was made of peripheral blood. Every receptor here comes from a woman in her seventies with acute or convalescent COVID-19.

The chain recombines TRBV29-1 with TRBJ1-3, with a weak D call TRBD1 (6 bases). V lost 1 base and J lost 2, with 15 bases in between. This CDR3 comprises 16 residues. Germline values: CDR1 SQVTM, CDR2 ANQGSEA. CDR3 protein: CSVEAPRGATGNTIYF. The CDR3 DNA sequence: TGCAGCGTTGAAGCCCCCCGGGGGGCAACTGGAAACACCATATATTTT.

Only one count was recorded for this clone. The chain combines TRBV28 with TRBJ2-7; D gene unclear. CDR1 and CDR2 from the germline V gene are MDHEN and SYDVKM. The ends were cut back, 2 bases at V and 6 bases at J, with 14 bases in the middle. CDR3 length: 14 amino acids. CDR3 sequence reads: CASSLGQTLGEQYF. For the CDR3, the DNA is TGTGCCAGCAGTTTAGGGCAGACCCTTGGCGAGCAGTACTTC. The full variable domain, completed using reference TRBV28 and TRBJ2-7, is DVKVTQSSRYLVKRTGEKVFLECVQDMDHENMFWYRQDPGLGLRLIYFSYDVKMKEKGDIPEGYSVSREKKERFSLILESASTNQTSMYLCASSLGQTLGEQYFGPGTRLTVT.

This chain links TRBV14 with TRBJ2-1, with 7 positions matching TRBD1. CDR1 SGHDN and CDR2 FVKESK come from the germline V gene. After removal of 3 bases from V and 5 bases from J, the junction contained 10 bases not matched to a gene. The CDR3 is 16 residues long. CDR3 coding DNA: TGTGCCAGCAGCCAGCGGACAGGTCACTTCAACAATGAGCAGTTCTTC. Translated, it gives CASSQRTGHFNNEQFF.

This clone has only one observation. The genes are TRBV7-2 and TRBJ2-5; no firm D call. Germline V lookup: CDR1 SGHTA, CDR2 FQGNSA. Trimming left V 3 bases short and J 4 bases short, with 6 bases between. This CDR3 has 12 residues. The CDR3 is CASSLARETQYF. The CDR3 bases are TGTGCCAGCAGCTTGGCTAGAGAGACCCAGTACTTC.

The chain joins TRBV6-5 to TRBJ1-2, with D possibly TRBD1 on 5 matching bases. Germline V gives CDR1 MNHEY, CDR2 SVGAGI. CDR3 length equals 13 residues. V was pared by 4 bases and J by 2 bases, with 8 bases between. CDR3 loop: CASSFGGNYGYTF. The CDR3 DNA reads TGTGCCAGCAGTTTCGGGGGGAACTATGGCTACACCTTC.

The sample holds a few counts of this clone. The genes are TRBV24-1 and TRBJ2-3; 10 bases map to TRBD2. V shed 3 bases and J 3 bases; nucleotides not matched to a gene: 11. Germline assignment: CDR1 KGHDR and CDR2 SFDVKD. The CDR3 covers 18 residues. This CDR3 is CATSDPSGGGGRTDTQYF. The CDR3 DNA reads TGTGCCACCAGTGATCCTAGCGGGGGCGGGGGAAGGACAGATACGCAGTATTTT.

This clone was observed a handful of times. The chain couples TRBV5-8 to TRBJ2-5; D gene unclear. CDR3 length: 14 residues. V was cut by 7 bases and J by 4 bases, with 17 bases left in between. CDR1 and CDR2 (germline): SGHTS, YDEGEE. The CDR3, as DNA: TGTGCCAGCGTGCGGAGAACCGAACGAGAGACCCAGTACTTC. Encoded protein: CASVRRTERETQYF.

The sample holds many counts of this clone. The genes are TRBV5-1 and TRBJ2-2; 13 bases map to TRBD2. Germline lookup yields CDR1 SGHRS and CDR2 YFSETQ. CDR3 size: 17 residues. Trimming removed 4 bases from V and 5 bases from J; junction bases left unmatched: 8. Here the CDR3 reads CASSRQGGLAGTGELFF. For the CDR3, the DNA is TGCGCCAGCAGCCGGCAAGGGGGACTAGCGGGAACCGGGGAGCTGTTTTTT.

The chain recombines TRBV18 with TRBJ2-5; D is ambiguous. With 0 bases removed from V and 6 bases from J, the gap between germline ends came to 11 bases. The germline V gene has CDR1 KGHSH and CDR2 LQKENI. This CDR3 is 14 amino acids long. This CDR3 is CASSPPSAEKTQYF. The CDR3 nucleotides are TGTGCCAGCTCACCACCTTCCGCCGAGAAGACCCAGTACTTC.

V and J are TRBV19 and TRBJ1-2; no clear D gene. This CDR3 contains 14 residues. Germline-derived CDR1 and CDR2 are LNHDA and SQIVND (reference sequence). V was shortened by 8 bases and J by 5 bases, with 18 bases between the two germline ends. This chain's CDR3 is CASSNREFGYGYTF. CDR3 sequence (DNA): TGTGCCAGTTCCAATCGGGAGTTCGGGTATGGCTACACCTTC.

The chain uses TRBV18 and TRBJ1-2, with 7 bases identical to TRBD1. V lost 2 bases and J lost 7; bases outside the gene matches: 16. This CDR3 comprises 17 residues. Germline CDR1 and CDR2: KGHSH and LQKENI. The CDR3 loop is CASSPFEPDRALSGYTF. The CDR3 coding sequence is TGTGCCAGCTCACCATTCGAACCTGACAGGGCTCTCTCTGGCTACACCTTC.

This sequence joins TRBV7-2 and TRBJ2-1; 7 bases agree with TRBD1. The CDR3 totals 14 residues. Trimming took 5 bases from V and 5 from J; bases not matched to a gene: 6. Germline V lookup: CDR1 SGHTA, CDR2 FQGNSA. CDR3 bases: TGTGCCAGCAGCCAGACAGGGAGCCACAATGAGCAGTTCTTC. This codes for CASSQTGSHNEQFF.

The chain links TRBV2 to TRBJ1-4; 10 bases agree with TRBD1. The CDR3 is 14 residues long. V gave up 6 bases and J gave up 6 bases; unmatched junction bases: 4. Germline CDR1 and CDR2: SNHLY and FYNNEI. The CDR3 sequence is CASRTGTGDEKLFF. CDR3 bases: TGTGCCAGCAGAACCGGGACAGGGGATGAAAAACTGTTTTTT.

CDR3 residues: CASSIGAGGSDTQYF. The CDR3 DNA follows: TGTGCCAGTAGTATTGGGGCGGGGGGGTCAGATACGCAGTATTTT. This sequence joins TRBV19 and TRBJ2-3, with TRBD2 identical over 9 bases. Germline loops: CDR1 LNHDA, CDR2 SQIVND (reference sequence). Trimming at V came to 3 bases and at J to 4 bases, leaving 5 bases not matched to a gene. The CDR3 is made up of 15 amino acids.

This chain connects TRBV29-1 to TRBJ2-7; 7 nucleotides agree with TRBD1. Germline V gene data show CDR1 as SQVTM and CDR2 as ANQGSEA. The CDR3 is made up of 15 amino acids. The V gene end was trimmed by 4 bases and the J gene end by 2 bases; junction bases not matched to a gene: 11. The CDR3 DNA is TGCAGCGTTGGCGGCAGACAGGGAGTTACCTACGAGCAGTACTTC. Protein: CSVGGRQGVTYEQYF.

The V gene is TRBV18, the J gene TRBJ2-5; D not certain. Germline lookup yields CDR1 KGHSH and CDR2 LQKENI. V lost 4 bases, J lost 2 bases, and 8 bases lay in between. The CDR3 length is 13 residues. The CDR3: CASSREVQETQYF. The CDR3 region has the DNA TGTGCCAGCTCACGAGAGGTTCAAGAGACCCAGTACTTC.

This clone was counted between two and nine times. The gene calls are TRBV28 and TRBJ2-7; 12 bases line up with TRBD2. Losses at the gene ends were 6 bases for V and 0 bases for J; bases not matched to a gene: 3. CDR1 is MDHEN, CDR2 SYDVKM, per germline. CDR3 length equals 15 residues. CDR3 coding DNA: TGTGCCAGCAGACTGACTAGCGGGAGCTCCTACGAGCAGTACTTC. Residues: CASRLTSGSSYEQYF.

V is TRBV6-2 or TRBV6-3 and J is TRBJ1-2; 10 nucleotides align to TRBD1. The CDR3 has 14 residues. Germline V gives CDR1 MNHEY, CDR2 SVGEGT. Trimming at V came to 5 bases and at J to 4 bases, leaving 4 bases not matched to a gene. The CDR3 DNA is TGTGCCAGCAGTACCGGGACAGGGGCCTATGGCTACACCTTC. It codes for CASSTGTGAYGYTF.

The gene calls are TRBV30 and TRBJ2-5; the match to TRBD2 covers 11 bases. V shed 1 base, J shed 6 bases, and the junction held 7 bases outside the gene matches. CDR3 length: 15 amino acids. Germline-derived CDR1 and CDR2 are GTSNPN and SVGIG (reference sequence). The CDR3 region is CAWSGGTSGFKTQYF. CDR3 DNA sequence: TGTGCCTGGAGTGGGGGGACTAGCGGTTTCAAGACCCAGTACTTC.

The J gene is TRBJ1-5, the V gene TRBV2, with 7 bases lining up with TRBD1. The CDR3 is 14 amino acids. The J segment lost 3 bases and the V segment lost 5 bases, leaving 4 bases of the junction unmatched. CDR1 is SNHLY and CDR2 is FYNNEI in the germline V gene. This CDR3 is CASSSGQLNQPQHF. The CDR3 nucleotides are TGTGCCAGCAGTTCGGGACAGCTCAATCAGCCCCAGCATTTT.